This T cell receptor beta chain was recovered during a study of monozygotic twins with inflammatory bowel disease. Blood (2.5 ml) was collected from every donor individually. In germline, CDR1 is SNHLY, CDR2 FYNNEI. The CDR3 covers 14 residues. The unique tags termed UMIs, each holding a 6-nucleotide sample barcode, were added by means of template switching. TCRdb re-called the 5' RACE reads, yielding one record per CDR3 amino acid sequence without DNA. The sample has about 210,000 distinct CDR3 sequences. On this clonotype itself: Its target is not known.

Notes on the study in general: No detectable difference in repertoire similarity separated concordant from discordant twins, possibly as a result of limited power. IBD patients share fewer clonotypes with other people than healthy twins do, especially with disease activity.

The TCR sequence derives from a human donor with ulcerative colitis or Crohn's disease, or a healthy co-twin of an affected twin (not recorded which). The chain recombines TRBV2 with TRBJ2-3; the D call of TRBD2 rests on TCRdb alone, since no DNA is present to check it. Specimen: blood. The CDR3 loop reads CASSESGPPDTQYF.